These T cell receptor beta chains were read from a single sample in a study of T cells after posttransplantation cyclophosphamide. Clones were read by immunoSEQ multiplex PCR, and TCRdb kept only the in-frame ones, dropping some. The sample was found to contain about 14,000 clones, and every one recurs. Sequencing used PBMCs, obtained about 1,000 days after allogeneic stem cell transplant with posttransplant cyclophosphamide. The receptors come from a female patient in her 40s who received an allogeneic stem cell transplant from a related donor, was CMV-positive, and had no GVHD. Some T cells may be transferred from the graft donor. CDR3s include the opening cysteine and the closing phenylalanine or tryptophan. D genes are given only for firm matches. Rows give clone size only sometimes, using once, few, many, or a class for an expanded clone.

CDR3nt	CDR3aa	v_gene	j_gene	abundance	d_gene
TGCGCCAGCAGCCCGGAGGGACAGGTAAACTACGAGCAGTACTTC	CASSPEGQVNYEQYF	TRBV4-1	TRBJ2-7	NA	TRBD1
TGTGCCAGTAGAACAGGGGGCCGGGGCTACACCTTC	CASRTGGRGYTF	TRBV19	TRBJ1-2	many	TRBD1
TGTGCCAGCAACCTTCGGGGGTCTAGCTCTGGAAACACCATATATTTT	CASNLRGSSSGNTIYF	TRBV28	TRBJ1-3	many	NA
TGCAGCGTTGGGGACGGGGCGGGGGAGACCCAGTACTTC	CSVGDGAGETQYF	TRBV29-1	TRBJ2-5	NA	NA
TGTGCCAGTAGTTTCCAAACTAGTTTGGGTGAGCAGTTCTTC	CASSFQTSLGEQFF	TRBV19	TRBJ2-1	many	NA
TGTGCCAGCAGTGAAGCTTCAGCGGATCTCTACGAGCAGTACTTC	CASSEASADLYEQYF	TRBV6-1	TRBJ2-7	many	NA
TGCGCCAGCAGCCCCGGCCCAGGGAATGAAAAACTGTTTTTT	CASSPGPGNEKLFF	TRBV4-3	TRBJ1-4	many	NA
TGTGCCAGCAGCTCACAGGGGATCTTGAGTTCACCCCTCCACTTT	CASSSQGILSSPLHF	TRBV7-2	TRBJ1-6	NA	TRBD1
TGTGCCAGCAGCTTAGAGGGAATGGGTACGCAGTATTTT	CASSLEGMGTQYF	TRBV7-3	TRBJ2-3	many	NA
TGTGCCAGCAGCCGCGTTGGACAGGGTGAAAAACTGTTTTTT	CASSRVGQGEKLFF	TRBV7-9	TRBJ1-4	many	TRBD1
TGTGCCAGCATTCCAGACAGGGAACGCTACAATGAGCAGTTCTTC	CASIPDRERYNEQFF	TRBV10-3	TRBJ2-1	NA	TRBD1
TGTGCCAGCAGCTCGACAGGGTCGGGGACTGAAGCTTTCTTT	CASSSTGSGTEAFF	TRBV7-6	TRBJ1-1	NA	TRBD1
TGCAGCGTTGGCGGCGGGGGGGGTGAAAAACTGTTTTTT	CSVGGGGGEKLFF	TRBV29-1	TRBJ1-4	few	NA
TGTGCCATCAGTGAAGACCGGGACAGCACTAGCGGACCCTACAATGAGCAGTTCTTC	CAISEDRDSTSGPYNEQFF	TRBV10-3	TRBJ2-1	many	NA
TGTGCAAGTCGCTTTGAGCCCCCGGGCGGGGGCCTCTCCTACGAGCAGTACTTC	CASRFEPPGGGLSYEQYF	TRBV12-2	TRBJ2-7	many	NA
TGTGCCAGCAGCTCCCAAAGGGGCTTGAACACTGAAGCTTTCTTT	CASSSQRGLNTEAFF	TRBV5-4	TRBJ1-1	few	NA
TGTGCCAGCAGTTCTCTCGGGGGGCTGAATGGGGCCAACGTCCTGACTTTC	CASSSLGGLNGANVLTF	TRBV27	TRBJ2-6	many	NA
TGCAGCGTTGAAACTTCGGGACAGGGTGAAGCTTTCTTT	CSVETSGQGEAFF	TRBV29-1	TRBJ1-1	few	TRBD1
TGCGCCAGCAGCCCCGTTCGGACAGGGGCGGACACAGATACGCAGTATTTT	CASSPVRTGADTDTQYF	TRBV5-1	TRBJ2-3	few	TRBD1
TGTGCCAGCAGCTTAGTAAGTGGCTCACCCCTCCACTTT	CASSLVSGSPLHF	TRBV7-8	TRBJ1-6	many	NA
TGTGCCAGCAGCCCAGCGGGTCGGGGGATCACTGAAGCTTTCTTT	CASSPAGRGITEAFF	TRBV11-3	TRBJ1-1	many	NA
TGTGCCAGTAGTCCCCGGGACACATGGTCCTCCGATACGCAGTATTTT	CASSPRDTWSSDTQYF	TRBV19	TRBJ2-3	many	NA
TGTGCCAGCAAACGGACAGGGGAGATGAACACTGAAGCTTTCTTT	CASKRTGEMNTEAFF	TRBV5-4	TRBJ1-1	few	TRBD1
TGCGCCAGCAGCGAACAGGGGATCCCTGGAAACACCATATATTTT	CASSEQGIPGNTIYF	TRBV5-1	TRBJ1-3	many	TRBD1